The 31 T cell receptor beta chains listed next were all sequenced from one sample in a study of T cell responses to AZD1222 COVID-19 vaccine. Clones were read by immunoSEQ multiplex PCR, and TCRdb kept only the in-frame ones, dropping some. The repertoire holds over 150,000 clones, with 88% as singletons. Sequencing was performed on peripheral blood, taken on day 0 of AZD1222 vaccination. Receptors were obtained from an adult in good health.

CDR3 coding DNA: TGTGCCAGCAATCGGAGACAGGCCTCCTACGAGCAGTACTTC. Translating gives CASNRRQASYEQYF. This chain joins TRBV28 and TRBJ2-7; D perhaps matches TRBD1 (6 bases). V dropped 7 bases and J dropped 0 bases, with 13 bases sitting between them. There are 14 residues in the CDR3. The germline V gene encodes CDR1 MDHEN and CDR2 SYDVKM.

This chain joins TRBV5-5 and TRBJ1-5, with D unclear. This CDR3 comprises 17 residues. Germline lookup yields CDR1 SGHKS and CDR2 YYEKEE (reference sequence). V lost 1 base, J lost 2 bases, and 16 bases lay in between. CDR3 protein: CASSLIVSTWGNQPQHF. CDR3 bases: TGTGCCAGCAGCTTGATTGTTTCAACTTGGGGCAATCAGCCCCAGCATTTT.

DNA for the CDR3: TGTGCCGTATCCAGGGGGCAGAACACTGAAGCTTTCTTT. This sequence encodes CAVSRGQNTEAFF. This chain uses TRBV6-5 with TRBJ1-1; 8 bases fit TRBD1. There are 13 residues in the CDR3. J lost 1 base, V lost 11 bases, and 6 bases had no gene match. Germline V gene sequence: CDR1 MNHEY, CDR2 SVGAGI.

The CDR3 DNA is TGCAGCCGTCGGACAGCGGGGACGGACACTGAAGCTTTCTTT. Protein: CSRRTAGTDTEAFF. The chain couples TRBV29-1 to TRBJ1-1; D is perhaps TRBD1 (6 bases). CDR1 is SQVTM, CDR2 ANQGSEA, per germline. The germline V and J ends were trimmed by 8 bases and 3 bases, with 19 bases remaining between them. This CDR3 is built from 14 residues.

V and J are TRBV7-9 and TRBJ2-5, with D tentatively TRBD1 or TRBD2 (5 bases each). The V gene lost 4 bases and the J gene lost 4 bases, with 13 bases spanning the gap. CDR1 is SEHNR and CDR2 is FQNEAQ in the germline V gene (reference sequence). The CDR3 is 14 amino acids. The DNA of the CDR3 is TGTGCCAGCAGCTACTTACAGGCGGGAGAGACCCAGTACTTC. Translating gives CASSYLQAGETQYF.

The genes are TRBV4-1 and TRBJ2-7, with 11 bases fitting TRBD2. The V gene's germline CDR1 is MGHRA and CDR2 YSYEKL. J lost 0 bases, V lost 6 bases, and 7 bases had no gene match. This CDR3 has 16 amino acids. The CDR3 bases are TGCGCCAGCAGAAAACTAGCGGGGGTTAGCTCCTACGAGCAGTACTTC. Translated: CASRKLAGVSSYEQYF.

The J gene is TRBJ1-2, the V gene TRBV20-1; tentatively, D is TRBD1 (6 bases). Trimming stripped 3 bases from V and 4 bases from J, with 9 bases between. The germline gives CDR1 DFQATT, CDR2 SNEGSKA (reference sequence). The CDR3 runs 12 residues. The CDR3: CSASRDTYGYTF. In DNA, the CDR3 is TGCAGTGCTAGTAGGGACACCTATGGCTACACCTTC.

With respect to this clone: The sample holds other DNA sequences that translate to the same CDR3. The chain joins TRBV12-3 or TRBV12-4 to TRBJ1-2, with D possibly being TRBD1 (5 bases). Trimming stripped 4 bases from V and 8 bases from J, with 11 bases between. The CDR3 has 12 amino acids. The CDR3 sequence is CASSSTGGGYTF. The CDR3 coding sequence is TGTGCCAGCAGTTCCACAGGAGGCGGCTACACCTTC.

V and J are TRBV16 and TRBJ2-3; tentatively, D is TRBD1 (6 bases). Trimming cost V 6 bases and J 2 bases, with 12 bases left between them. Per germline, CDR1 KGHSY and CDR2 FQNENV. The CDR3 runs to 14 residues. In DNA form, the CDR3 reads TGTGCCAGCAGACAGGGCCACTACACAGATACGCAGTATTTT. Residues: CASRQGHYTDTQYF. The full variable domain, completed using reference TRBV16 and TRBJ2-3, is GEEVAQTPKHLVRGEGQKAKLYCAPIKGHSYVFWYQQVLKNEFKFLISFQNENVFDETGMPKERFSAKCLPNSPCSLEIQATKLEDSAVYFCASRQGHYTDTQYFGPGTRLTVL.

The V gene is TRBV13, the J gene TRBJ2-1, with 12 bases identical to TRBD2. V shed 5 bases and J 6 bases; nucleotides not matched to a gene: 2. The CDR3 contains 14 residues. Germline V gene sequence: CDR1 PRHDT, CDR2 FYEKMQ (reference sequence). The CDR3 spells CASSTSGGPNEQFF. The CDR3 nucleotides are TGTGCCAGCAGCACTAGCGGGGGGCCCAATGAGCAGTTCTTC.

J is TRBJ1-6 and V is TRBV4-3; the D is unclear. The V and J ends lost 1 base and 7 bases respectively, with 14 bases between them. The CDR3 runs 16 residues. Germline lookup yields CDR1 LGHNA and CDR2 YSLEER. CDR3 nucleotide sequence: TGCGCCAGCAGCCAAGCTCCCCGGGATAGAAATTCACCCCTCCACTTT. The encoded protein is CASSQAPRDRNSPLHF.

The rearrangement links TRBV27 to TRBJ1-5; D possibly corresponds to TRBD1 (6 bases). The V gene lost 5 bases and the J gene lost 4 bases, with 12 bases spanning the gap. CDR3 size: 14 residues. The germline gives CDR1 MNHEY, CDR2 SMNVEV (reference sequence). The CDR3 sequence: CASSPRDKNQPQHF. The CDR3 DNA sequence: TGTGCCAGCAGTCCCCGGGACAAAAATCAGCCCCAGCATTTT.

CDR3 residues: CASGLVGGGYTF. The CDR3 DNA sequence: TGTGCTAGTGGTTTGGTCGGGGGAGGCTACACCTTC. This chain links TRBV12-5 with TRBJ1-2; the D gene is possibly TRBD1 (5 bases). The germline V gene encodes CDR1 LGHNT and CDR2 FRNRAP. V was pared by 0 bases and J by 8 bases, with 7 bases between. The CDR3 is 12 residues long.

CDR3 in amino acids: CASSQKLAGGYNEQFF. In nucleotides, the CDR3 is TGTGCCAGCAGCCAAAAACTAGCGGGGGGTTACAATGAGCAGTTCTTC. This chain links TRBV3-1 (or the pseudogene TRBV3-2) with TRBJ2-1; 12 nucleotides align to TRBD2. CDR1 is LGHDT, CDR2 YNNKEL, per germline (reference sequence). The CDR3 runs 16 residues. The J segment lost 4 bases and the V segment lost 2 bases, leaving 3 bases of the junction unmatched.

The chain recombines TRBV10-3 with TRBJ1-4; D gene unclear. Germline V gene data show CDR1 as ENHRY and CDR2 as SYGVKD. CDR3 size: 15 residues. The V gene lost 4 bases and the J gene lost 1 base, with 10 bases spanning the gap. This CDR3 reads CAISAQPGTNEKLFF. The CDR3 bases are TGTGCCATCAGTGCCCAGCCGGGAACTAATGAAAAACTGTTTTTT.

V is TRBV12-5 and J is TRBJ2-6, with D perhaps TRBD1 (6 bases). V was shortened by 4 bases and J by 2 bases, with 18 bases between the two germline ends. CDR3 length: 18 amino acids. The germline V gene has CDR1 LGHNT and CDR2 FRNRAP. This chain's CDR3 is CASGSPQTGAAGANVLTF. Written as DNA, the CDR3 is TGTGCTAGTGGTTCACCCCAGACAGGAGCGGCTGGGGCCAACGTCCTGACTTTC.

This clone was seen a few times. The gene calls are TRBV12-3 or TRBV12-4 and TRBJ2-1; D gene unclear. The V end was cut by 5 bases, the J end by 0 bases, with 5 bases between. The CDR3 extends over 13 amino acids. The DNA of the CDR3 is TGTGCCAGCAGTCCCACCTCCTACAATGAGCAGTTCTTC. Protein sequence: CASSPTSYNEQFF.

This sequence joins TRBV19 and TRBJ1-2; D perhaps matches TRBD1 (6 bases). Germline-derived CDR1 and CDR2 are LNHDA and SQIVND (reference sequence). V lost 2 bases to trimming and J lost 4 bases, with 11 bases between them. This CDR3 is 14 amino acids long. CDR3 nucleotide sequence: TGTGCCAGTAGTATATCACAGGGCACCTATGGCTACACCTTC. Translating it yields CASSISQGTYGYTF.

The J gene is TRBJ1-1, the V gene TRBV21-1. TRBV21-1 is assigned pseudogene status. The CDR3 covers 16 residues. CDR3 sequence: CASSKTPRRGRTEAFF. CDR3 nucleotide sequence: TGTGCCAGCAGCAAAACCCCCCGGCGGGGGAGGACTGAAGCTTTCTTT.

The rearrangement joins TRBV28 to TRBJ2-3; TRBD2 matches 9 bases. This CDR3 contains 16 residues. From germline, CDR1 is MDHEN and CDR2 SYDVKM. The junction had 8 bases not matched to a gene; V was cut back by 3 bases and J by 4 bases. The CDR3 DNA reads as TGTGCCAGCAGTTTCGGCGGGGGGGCCCGTGCAGATACGCAGTATTTT. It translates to CASSFGGGARADTQYF. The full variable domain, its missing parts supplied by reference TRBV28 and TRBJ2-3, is DVKVTQSSRYLVKRTGEKVFLECVQDMDHENMFWYRQDPGLGLRLIYFSYDVKMKEKGDIPEGYSVSREKKERFSLILESASTNQTSMYLCASSFGGGARADTQYFGPGTRLTVL.

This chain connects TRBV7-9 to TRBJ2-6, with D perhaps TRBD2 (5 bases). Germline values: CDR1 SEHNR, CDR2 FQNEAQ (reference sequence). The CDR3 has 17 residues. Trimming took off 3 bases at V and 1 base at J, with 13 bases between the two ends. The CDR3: CASSFWNGESGANVLTF. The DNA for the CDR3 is TGTGCCAGCAGCTTTTGGAACGGGGAGTCTGGGGCCAACGTCCTGACTTTC.

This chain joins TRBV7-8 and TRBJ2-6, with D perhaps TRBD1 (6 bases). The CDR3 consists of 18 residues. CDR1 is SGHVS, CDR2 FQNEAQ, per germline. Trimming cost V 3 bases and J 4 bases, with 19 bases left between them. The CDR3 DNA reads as TGTGCCAGCAGCTTCGCCCTGCCACAGGGCGGCGGGGCCAACGTCCTGACTTTC. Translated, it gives CASSFALPQGGGANVLTF.

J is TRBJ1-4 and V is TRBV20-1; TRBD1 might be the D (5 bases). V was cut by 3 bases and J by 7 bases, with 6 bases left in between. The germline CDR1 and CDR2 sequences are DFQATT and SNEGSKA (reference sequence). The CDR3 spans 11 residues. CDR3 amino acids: CSARRGEKLFF. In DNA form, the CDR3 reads TGCAGTGCTAGGAGGGGTGAAAAACTGTTTTTT.

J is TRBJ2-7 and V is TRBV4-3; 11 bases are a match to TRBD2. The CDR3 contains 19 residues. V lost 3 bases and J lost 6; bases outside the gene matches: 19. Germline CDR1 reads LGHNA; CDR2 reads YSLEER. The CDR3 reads CASSQESFPRLAGKVEQYF. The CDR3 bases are TGCGCCAGCAGCCAGGAAAGTTTTCCTCGACTAGCGGGGAAGGTCGAGCAGTACTTC.

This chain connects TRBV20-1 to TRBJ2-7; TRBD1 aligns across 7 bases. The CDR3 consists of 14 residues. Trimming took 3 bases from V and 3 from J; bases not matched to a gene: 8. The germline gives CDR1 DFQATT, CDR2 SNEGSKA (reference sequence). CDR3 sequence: CSASGGTVYYEQYF. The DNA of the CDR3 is TGCAGTGCTAGTGGTGGGACAGTCTACTACGAGCAGTACTTC.

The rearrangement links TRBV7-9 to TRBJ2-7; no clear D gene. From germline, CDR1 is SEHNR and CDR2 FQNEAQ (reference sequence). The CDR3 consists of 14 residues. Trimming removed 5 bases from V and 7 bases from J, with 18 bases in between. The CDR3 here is CASSPSQLGGEQYF. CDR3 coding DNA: TGTGCCAGCAGCCCAAGTCAGTTGGGCGGTGAGCAGTACTTC.

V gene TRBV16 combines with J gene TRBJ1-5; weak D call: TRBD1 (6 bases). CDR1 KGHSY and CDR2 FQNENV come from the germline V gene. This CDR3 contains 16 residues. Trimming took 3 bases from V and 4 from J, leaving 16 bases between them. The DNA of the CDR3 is TGTGCCAGCAGCCACCTCGGGGTAGGGGGAAATCAGCCCCAGCATTTT. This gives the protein CASSHLGVGGNQPQHF. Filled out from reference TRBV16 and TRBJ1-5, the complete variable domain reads GEEVAQTPKHLVRGEGQKAKLYCAPIKGHSYVFWYQQVLKNEFKFLISFQNENVFDETGMPKERFSAKCLPNSPCSLEIQATKLEDSAVYFCASSHLGVGGNQPQHFGDGTRLSIL.

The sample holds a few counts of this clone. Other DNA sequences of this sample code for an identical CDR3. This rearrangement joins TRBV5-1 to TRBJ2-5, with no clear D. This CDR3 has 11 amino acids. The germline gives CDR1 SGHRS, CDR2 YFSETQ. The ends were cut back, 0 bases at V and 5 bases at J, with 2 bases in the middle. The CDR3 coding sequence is TGCGCCAGCAGCTTGGAGGAGACCCAGTACTTC. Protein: CASSLEETQYF.

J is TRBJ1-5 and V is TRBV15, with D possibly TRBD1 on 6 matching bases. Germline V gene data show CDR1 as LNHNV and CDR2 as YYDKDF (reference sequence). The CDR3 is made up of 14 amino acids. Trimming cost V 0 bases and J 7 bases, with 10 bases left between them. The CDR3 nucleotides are TGTGCCACCAGCAGAGATTTGGGGGGCCAGCCCCAGCATTTT. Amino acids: CATSRDLGGQPQHF.

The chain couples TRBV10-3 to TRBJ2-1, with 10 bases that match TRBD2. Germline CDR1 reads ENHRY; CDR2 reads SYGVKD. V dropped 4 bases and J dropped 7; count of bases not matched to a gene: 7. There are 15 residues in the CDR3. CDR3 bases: TGTGCCATCAGTGGGAGCGGGGGGGCCGGTAATGAGCAGTTCTTC. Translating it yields CAISGSGGAGNEQFF.

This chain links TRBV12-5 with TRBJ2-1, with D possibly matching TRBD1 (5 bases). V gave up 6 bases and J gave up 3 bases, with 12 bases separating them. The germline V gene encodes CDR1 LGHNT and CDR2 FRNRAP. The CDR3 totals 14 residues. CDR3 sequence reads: CASGRPQGYNEQFF. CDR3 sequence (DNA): TGTGCTAGTGGGAGACCTCAGGGCTACAATGAGCAGTTCTTC.